This T cell receptor (beta chain) was documented in a study of CD8+ T cells in alopecia areata. Sequencing used cDNA as its template, made by extracting RNA and reverse transcribing it. Produced via immunoSEQ multiplex PCR; TCRdb's table is partial and in-frame only. The data contain roughly 170,000 clones, roughly 50% of them singletons. Trimming removed 3 bases from V and 7 bases from J; junction bases left unmatched: 18. The CDR3 is 19 amino acids. Germline CDR1 and CDR2: SGHVS and FNYEAQ. Treatment here: oral pan-JAK inhibitor, 5-10 mg twice daily. This TCR came from a human donor with alopecia areata. Source: CD8+ T cells sorted from blood, taken at week 24, from a patient treated with tofacitinib. This chain links TRBV7-6 with TRBJ1-2; 12 positions agree with TRBD1. CDR3 nucleotide sequence: TGTGCCAGCAGCTTGGGCCCTGGGACAGGGGGCGACGAAGGAACTGGCTACACCTTC. Residues: CASSLGPGTGGDEGTGYTF. The complete variable domain, with remaining parts taken from reference TRBV7-6 and TRBJ1-2, reads GAGVSQSPRYKVTKRGQDVALRCDPISGHVSLYWYRQALGQGPEFLTYFNYEAQQDKSGLPNDRFSAERPEGSISTLTIQRTEQRDSAMYRCASSLGPGTGGDEGTGYTFGSGTRLTVV.